This is a list of T cell receptor beta chains from one sample in a study of blood T cell repertoires in COVID-19. Here immunoSEQ multiplex PCR was the method, and the copy in TCRdb shows in-frame clones only, minus some. This sample has 300,000 to 350,000 clones, with approximately 90% found just once. The sequencing sample was made of peripheral blood. Receptors originate from a woman between 18 and 30 years old who had recovered from COVID-19. Both conserved end residues are part of each CDR3. The order of the fields is V gene, CDR3 protein.

TRBV6-5 | CASRTPGHGYTF
TRBV7-2 | CASDPGTPWSQPQHF
TRBV7-2 | CASLVQGESNEQFF
TRBV4-3 | CASSQAGAGELFF
TRBV4-3 | CASSQVMPSSYNEQFF
TRBV5-1 | CASSRTDDYGYTF
TRBV7-2 | CASSLALGAQPQHF
TRBV18 | CASSPGTGVFGTEAFF
TRBV19 | CASSAQTGGPDTQYF
TRBV27 | CASSSRRRITDTQYF
TRBV11-2 | CASSPGQLSETQYF
TRBV25-1 | CASSARQAHYGYTF
TRBV4-3 | CASSKRPPGLATNNEQFF
TRBV9 | CASSVRPGQGANEQFF